A selection of T cell receptor beta chains follows, all from one sample in a study of CD8 T cells in Susac syndrome. TCRdb redid the calling of the immunoSEQ multiplex PCR reads with MiXCR, one entry per CDR3 protein. The sample comprises under 200,000 distinct CDR3 sequences, roughly 92% of which are singletons, and 0.12% rests with the top ten. Input material: CD4+ T cells from PBMCs. These receptors were taken from a human donor with Susac syndrome. Each CDR3 is given with its conserved first and last residue. Each record gives: clone size, V gene, J gene, D gene, CDR3 protein, CDR3 DNA. D genes are given only for firm matches. Rows may omit the clone size; those that give it use once, few, many or a size class.

clone_size: -; v_call: TRBV5-8; j_call: TRBJ2-7; d_call: TRBD1; cdr3_aa: CASSWDRETYEQYF; cdr3_nt: TGTGCCAGCAGCTGGGACAGGGAGACCTACGAGCAGTACTTC
clone_size: -; v_call: TRBV12-3/TRBV12-4; j_call: TRBJ2-1; d_call: -; cdr3_aa: CASSLFDNEQFF; cdr3_nt: TGTGCCAGCAGTTTATTCGACAATGAGCAGTTCTTC
clone_size: -; v_call: TRBV5-4; j_call: TRBJ2-2; d_call: -; cdr3_aa: CASSLKTRNTGELFF; cdr3_nt: TGTGCCAGCAGCTTAAAAACGCGGAACACCGGGGAGCTGTTTTTT
clone_size: -; v_call: TRBV12-3/TRBV12-4; j_call: TRBJ2-7; d_call: -; cdr3_aa: CASSPRRIFGQYF; cdr3_nt: TGTGCCAGCAGCCCCCGGAGAATCTTCGGGCAGTACTTC
clone_size: -; v_call: TRBV13; j_call: TRBJ1-1; d_call: -; cdr3_aa: CASTPRSLTGLTEAFF; cdr3_nt: TGTGCCAGCACCCCTCGTTCACTGACAGGCCTCACTGAAGCTTTCTTT
clone_size: -; v_call: TRBV6-5; j_call: TRBJ2-1; d_call: -; cdr3_aa: CASSYINEQFF; cdr3_nt: TGTGCCAGCAGTTACATCAATGAGCAGTTCTTC
clone_size: -; v_call: TRBV2; j_call: TRBJ2-3; d_call: -; cdr3_aa: CASSQRETDTQYF; cdr3_nt: TGTGCCAGCAGTCAGAGGGAAACAGATACGCAGTATTTT
clone_size: -; v_call: TRBV20-1; j_call: TRBJ1-6; d_call: -; cdr3_aa: CSARDGRLYNSPLHF; cdr3_nt: TGCAGTGCTAGAGATGGCAGACTCTATAATTCACCCCTCCACTTT
clone_size: -; v_call: TRBV7-2; j_call: TRBJ2-1; d_call: -; cdr3_aa: CASSLVGSGVYNEQFF; cdr3_nt: TGTGCCAGCAGCTTAGTAGGTAGCGGAGTGTACAATGAGCAGTTCTTC
clone_size: -; v_call: TRBV20-1; j_call: TRBJ2-1; d_call: -; cdr3_aa: CSASEYNEQFF; cdr3_nt: TGCAGTGCTAGCGAGTACAATGAGCAGTTCTTC
clone_size: -; v_call: TRBV20-1; j_call: TRBJ2-3; d_call: -; cdr3_aa: CSARDQTDTQYF; cdr3_nt: TGCAGTGCTAGAGATCAGACAGATACGCAGTATTTT
clone_size: -; v_call: TRBV7-9; j_call: TRBJ2-5; d_call: TRBD2; cdr3_aa: CASSRQTSTRETQYF; cdr3_nt: TGTGCCAGCAGCCGACAGACTAGCACTAGGGAGACCCAGTACTTC
clone_size: -; v_call: TRBV2; j_call: TRBJ2-6; d_call: -; cdr3_aa: CASSEEGTGANVLTF; cdr3_nt: TGTGCCAGCAGTGAGGAAGGGACTGGGGCCAACGTCCTGACTTTC
clone_size: -; v_call: TRBV5-1; j_call: TRBJ1-1; d_call: -; cdr3_aa: CASSLGGLAGNTEAFF; cdr3_nt: TGCGCCAGCAGCTTAGGAGGCCTCGCTGGGAACACTGAAGCTTTCTTT
clone_size: -; v_call: TRBV20-1; j_call: TRBJ2-3; d_call: TRBD2; cdr3_aa: CSAPLGGGSTDTQYF; cdr3_nt: TGCAGTGCCCCCCTGGGGGGGGGTAGCACAGATACGCAGTATTTT
clone_size: -; v_call: TRBV9; j_call: TRBJ2-5; d_call: TRBD2; cdr3_aa: CASSPSGVQETQYF; cdr3_nt: TGTGCCAGCAGCCCTAGCGGGGTCCAAGAGACCCAGTACTTC
clone_size: -; v_call: TRBV12-3/TRBV12-4; j_call: TRBJ1-1; d_call: -; cdr3_aa: CASRSGPRRTEAFF; cdr3_nt: TGTGCCAGCAGATCCGGACCCCGAAGGACTGAAGCTTTCTTT
clone_size: -; v_call: TRBV3-1; j_call: TRBJ2-7; d_call: TRBD2; cdr3_aa: CASSPSGLAHEQYF; cdr3_nt: TGTGCCAGCAGTCCCTCGGGACTAGCCCACGAGCAGTACTTC
clone_size: -; v_call: TRBV30; j_call: TRBJ1-3; d_call: -; cdr3_aa: CAWRRDPGNTIYF; cdr3_nt: TGTGCCTGGCGGAGGGATCCTGGAAACACCATATATTTT
clone_size: -; v_call: TRBV25-1; j_call: TRBJ1-5; d_call: -; cdr3_aa: CASRGGLDNQPQHF; cdr3_nt: TGTGCCAGCAGAGGAGGCCTGGACAATCAGCCCCAGCATTTT
clone_size: -; v_call: TRBV4-3; j_call: TRBJ2-3; d_call: TRBD2; cdr3_aa: CASSPLGGGGDTQYF; cdr3_nt: TGCGCCAGCAGCCCCTTGGGGGGGGGTGGGGATACGCAGTATTTT
clone_size: -; v_call: TRBV3-1; j_call: TRBJ2-2; d_call: -; cdr3_aa: CASSRHGDTITGELFF; cdr3_nt: TGTGCCAGCAGCCGACATGGGGACACTATCACCGGGGAGCTGTTTTTT
clone_size: -; v_call: TRBV4-3; j_call: TRBJ2-2; d_call: -; cdr3_aa: CASSQEARGNTGELFF; cdr3_nt: TGCGCCAGCAGCCAAGAGGCGCGGGGGAACACCGGGGAGCTGTTTTTT
clone_size: -; v_call: TRBV20-1; j_call: TRBJ1-2; d_call: -; cdr3_aa: CSARLGEDGYTF; cdr3_nt: TGCAGTGCTAGACTGGGGGAGGATGGCTACACCTTC
clone_size: few; v_call: TRBV13; j_call: TRBJ2-5; d_call: -; cdr3_aa: CASSRGGRETQYF; cdr3_nt: TGTGCCAGCAGTAGGGGAGGAAGAGAGACCCAGTACTTC
clone_size: -; v_call: TRBV20-1; j_call: TRBJ1-1; d_call: -; cdr3_aa: CSARDRLTNTEAFF; cdr3_nt: TGCAGTGCTAGAGATCGGCTGACGAACACTGAAGCTTTCTTT
clone_size: once; v_call: TRBV7-8; j_call: TRBJ2-7; d_call: TRBD1; cdr3_aa: CASSSQDRAYEQYF; cdr3_nt: TGTGCCAGCAGCAGTCAAGACAGGGCCTACGAGCAGTACTTC
clone_size: -; v_call: TRBV12-3/TRBV12-4; j_call: TRBJ2-2; d_call: TRBD1; cdr3_aa: CASSRDRGSTGELFF; cdr3_nt: TGTGCCAGCAGCCGGGACAGGGGGTCTACCGGGGAGCTGTTTTTT
clone_size: -; v_call: TRBV15; j_call: TRBJ1-3; d_call: TRBD1; cdr3_aa: CATSKGQGPYSGNTIYF; cdr3_nt: TGTGCCACCAGCAAGGGACAGGGGCCTTACTCTGGAAACACCATATATTTT
clone_size: -; v_call: TRBV7-9; j_call: TRBJ2-1; d_call: -; cdr3_aa: CASSLGAEVNEQFF; cdr3_nt: TGTGCCAGCAGCTTAGGTGCGGAGGTCAATGAGCAGTTCTTC
clone_size: -; v_call: TRBV5-1; j_call: TRBJ1-1; d_call: -; cdr3_aa: CASSDPGRVTEAFF; cdr3_nt: TGCGCCAGCAGCGACCCCGGGAGGGTGACTGAAGCTTTCTTT
clone_size: -; v_call: TRBV10-2; j_call: TRBJ2-3; d_call: -; cdr3_aa: CASSEFGGIATDTQYF; cdr3_nt: TGCGCCAGCAGTGAGTTTGGGGGGATCGCGACAGATACGCAGTATTTT
clone_size: -; v_call: TRBV5-1; j_call: TRBJ2-3; d_call: -; cdr3_aa: CASSGLAGDTQYF; cdr3_nt: TGCGCCAGCAGCGGCTTGGCTGGAGATACGCAGTATTTT
clone_size: -; v_call: TRBV5-1; j_call: TRBJ2-3; d_call: -; cdr3_aa: CASSGQGGTDTQYF; cdr3_nt: TGCGCCAGCAGCGGGCAGGGTGGCACAGATACGCAGTATTTT
clone_size: -; v_call: TRBV5-1; j_call: TRBJ2-7; d_call: TRBD1; cdr3_aa: CASSLQGATFEQYF; cdr3_nt: TGCGCCAGCAGCTTGCAGGGGGCTACCTTCGAGCAGTACTTC